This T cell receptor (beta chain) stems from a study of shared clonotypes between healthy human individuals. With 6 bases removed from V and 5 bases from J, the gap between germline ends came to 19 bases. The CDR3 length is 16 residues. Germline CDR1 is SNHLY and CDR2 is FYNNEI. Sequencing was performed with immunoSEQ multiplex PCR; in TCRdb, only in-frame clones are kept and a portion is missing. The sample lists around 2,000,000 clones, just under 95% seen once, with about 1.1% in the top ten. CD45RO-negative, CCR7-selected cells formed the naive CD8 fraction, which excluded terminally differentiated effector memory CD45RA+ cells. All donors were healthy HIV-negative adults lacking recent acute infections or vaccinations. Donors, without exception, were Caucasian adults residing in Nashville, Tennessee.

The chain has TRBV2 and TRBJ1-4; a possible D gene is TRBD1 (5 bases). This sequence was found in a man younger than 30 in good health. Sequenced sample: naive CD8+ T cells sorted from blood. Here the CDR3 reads CASRTLGEGANEKLFF. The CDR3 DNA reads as TGTGCCAGCAGGACCCTTGGGGAAGGGGCAAATGAAAAACTGTTTTTT.